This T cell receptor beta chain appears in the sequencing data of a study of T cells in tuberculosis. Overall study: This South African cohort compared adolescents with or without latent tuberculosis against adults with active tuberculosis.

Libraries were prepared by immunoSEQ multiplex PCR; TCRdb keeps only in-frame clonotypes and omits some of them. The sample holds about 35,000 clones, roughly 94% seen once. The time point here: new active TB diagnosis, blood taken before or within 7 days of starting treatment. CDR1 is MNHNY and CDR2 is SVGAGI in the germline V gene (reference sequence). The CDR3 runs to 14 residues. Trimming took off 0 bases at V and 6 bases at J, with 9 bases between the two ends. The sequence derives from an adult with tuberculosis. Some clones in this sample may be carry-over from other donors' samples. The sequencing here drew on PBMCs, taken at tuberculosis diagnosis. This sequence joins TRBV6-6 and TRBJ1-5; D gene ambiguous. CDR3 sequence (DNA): TGTGCCAGCAGTTACTCGGCTGTGGCTCAGCCCCAGCATTTT. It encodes CASSYSAVAQPQHF.